This TCR beta chain was captured by sequencing in a study of T cell responses to AZD1222 COVID-19 vaccine. Sequencing was performed with immunoSEQ multiplex PCR; in TCRdb, only in-frame clones are kept and a portion is missing. The repertoire includes about 120,000 clones, about 91% of them detected once, and 1.6% sits in the top ten. The CDR3 has 13 amino acids. Trimming removed 10 bases from V and 0 bases from J, with 9 bases in between. Germline V CDR1 and CDR2: LGHDT, YNNKEL (reference sequence). The sample here was peripheral blood, taken 28 days after the second AZD1222 dose. The V and J genes are TRBV3-1 (or the pseudogene TRBV3-2) and TRBJ1-4, with D hard to call. This TCR was recovered from an adult who received the AZD1222 COVID-19 vaccine. CDR3 amino acids: CATAGTTNEKLFF. The CDR3, as DNA: TGTGCCACCGCTGGGACAACTAATGAAAAACTGTTTTTT.